Listed here are 21 T cell receptor beta chains from one sample, sequenced in a study of blood T cell repertoires in COVID-19. Data came from immunoSEQ multiplex PCR; TCRdb stores just in-frame clones and leaves some out. Here the sample spans about 180,000 clones, roughly nine tenths being singletons. Sample: peripheral blood. The receptor source for this set is a man aged 18 to 35 who had recovered from COVID-19.

The V call is TRBV6-2 or TRBV6-3, the J call TRBJ2-2; 11 nucleotides line up with TRBD2. V dropped 6 bases and J dropped 4; count of bases not matched to a gene: 7. From germline, CDR1 is MNHEY and CDR2 SVGEGT. The CDR3 spans 16 residues. The CDR3 DNA reads TGTGCCAGCAGCCCCAGGGGACTAGCGGTCACCGGGGAGCTGTTTTTT. This gives the protein CASSPRGLAVTGELFF.

The CDR3 sequence is CASSIAGAGGSKNQPQHF. Here the CDR3 DNA reads TGTGCCAGTAGTATAGCGGGGGCAGGGGGCAGTAAAAATCAGCCCCAGCATTTT. This chain links TRBV19 with TRBJ1-5; 8 bases agree with TRBD1. The V and J ends lost 1 base and 4 bases, in that order; junction bases with no gene match: 12. Germline CDR1 is LNHDA and CDR2 is SQIVND (reference sequence). The CDR3 is 18 amino acids.

The genes are TRBV6-5 and TRBJ2-5, with TRBD1 as a possible D gene (5 bases). Trimming took off 1 base at V and 3 bases at J, with 9 bases between the two ends. This CDR3 comprises 14 residues. Germline V gene lookup returns CDR1 MNHEY and CDR2 SVGAGI. CDR3: CASSYFTGEETQYF. The CDR3 region has the DNA TGTGCCAGCAGTTACTTTACAGGTGAAGAGACCCAGTACTTC.

This CDR3 reads CASNRDLRTGELFF. CDR3 nucleotides: TGTGCCAGCAACCGGGACTTACGAACCGGGGAGCTGTTTTTT. The chain couples TRBV6-5 to TRBJ2-2, with D possibly TRBD2 on 6 matching bases. Germline V gene sequence: CDR1 MNHEY, CDR2 SVGAGI. Trimming cost V 7 bases and J 5 bases, with 14 bases left between them. This CDR3 contains 14 residues.

The rearrangement joins TRBV28 to TRBJ2-5; D may be TRBD2 (6 bases). The CDR3 is 15 amino acids. CDR1 and CDR2 (germline): MDHEN, SYDVKM. V lost 1 base and J lost 5, with 14 bases in between. CDR3 DNA sequence: TGTGCCAGCAGTTTATCAGCAGTCGGGGGTGAGACCCAGTACTTC. The encoded protein is CASSLSAVGGETQYF.

This chain uses TRBV10-3 with TRBJ2-1, with D unclear. The CDR3 length is 15 residues. CDR1 ENHRY and CDR2 SYGVKD come from the germline V gene. Trimming took off 2 bases at V and 4 bases at J, with 12 bases between the two ends. DNA of the CDR3: TGTGCCATCAGTGAGCGAGGCGGCACATACAATGAGCAGTTCTTC. Amino acid sequence: CAISERGGTYNEQFF.

The chain links TRBV19 to TRBJ2-7, with 10 bases matching TRBD1. The CDR3 runs 16 residues. The germline gives CDR1 LNHDA, CDR2 SQIVND (reference sequence). V was clipped by 6 bases and J by 4 bases; unmatched bases: 12. CDR3 in amino acids: CASSLLPGQGSYEQYF. DNA for the CDR3: TGTGCCAGTAGCCTACTTCCGGGACAGGGGTCATACGAGCAGTACTTC.

In this sample, this clone turned up once. This chain links TRBV19 with TRBJ1-5; TRBD1 might be the D (6 bases). Germline-derived CDR1 and CDR2 are LNHDA and SQIVND (reference sequence). CDR3 length: 15 residues. V was shortened by 6 bases and J by 4 bases, with 16 bases between the two germline ends. The CDR3 protein is CASSRRGQQNQPQHF. CDR3 nucleotides: TGTGCCAGTAGCCGTCGTGGACAGCAAAATCAGCCCCAGCATTTT.

The DNA for the CDR3 is TGTGCCAGCAGTTACCGCCCTACGACTAGCGGAGGGGGGGAGACCCAGTACTTC. This encodes CASSYRPTTSGGGETQYF. The V call is TRBV6-2 or TRBV6-3, the J call TRBJ2-5, with 9 nucleotides matching TRBD2. CDR3 size: 18 residues. Losses at the gene ends were 2 bases for V and 5 bases for J; bases not matched to a gene: 15. Looked up from germline, CDR1 is MNHEY and CDR2 is SVGEGT.

The CDR3 is CASSLQVPEEQFF. DNA of the CDR3: TGTGCCAGCAGCCTACAGGTTCCGGAAGAGCAGTTCTTC. The V gene is TRBV5-8, the J gene TRBJ2-1; D possibly corresponds to TRBD1 (5 bases). Trimming removed 4 bases from V and 10 bases from J, with 15 bases in between. Germline V lookup: CDR1 SGHTS, CDR2 YDEGEE. The CDR3 extends over 13 amino acids.

The J gene is TRBJ1-5, the V gene TRBV19; TRBD1 agrees at 10 bases. The V and J ends lost 8 bases and 4 bases, in that order; junction bases with no gene match: 8. This CDR3 has 15 amino acids. The germline V gene has CDR1 LNHDA and CDR2 SQIVND (reference sequence). Written as DNA, the CDR3 is TGTGCCAGTTTCCCGACGGACAGGGGGAATCAGCCCCAGCATTTT. It translates to CASFPTDRGNQPQHF.

V usage is TRBV24-1 and J usage is TRBJ1-1; unclear D gene. This CDR3 has 12 residues. From germline, CDR1 is KGHDR and CDR2 SFDVKD. Trimming removed 8 bases from V and 2 bases from J, with 8 bases in between. The CDR3 DNA follows: TGTGCCACCAAAGGAGGAAACACTGAAGCTTTCTTT. It translates to CATKGGNTEAFF.

The genes are TRBV30 and TRBJ1-1; D not certain. CDR3 length equals 11 residues. Per the germline V gene, CDR1 is GTSNPN and CDR2 is SVGIG (reference sequence). V gave up 1 base and J gave up 7 bases, with 7 bases separating them. CDR3 in DNA: TGTGCCTGGAGTGGGCTGTATGAAGCTTTCTTT. Its translation is CAWSGLYEAFF.

The rearrangement links TRBV7-9 to TRBJ1-5; D remains unclear. Germline loops: CDR1 SEHNR, CDR2 FQNEAQ (reference sequence). The V and J ends lost 5 bases and 3 bases respectively, with 11 bases between them. The CDR3 extends over 14 amino acids. The CDR3 DNA reads as TGTGCCAGCAGCCCAGTCGGGGTCAATCAGCCCCAGCATTTT. Translated, it gives CASSPVGVNQPQHF.

J is TRBJ2-7 and V is TRBV21-1; the table names TRBD2, a call not compared with the DNA. TRBV21-1 is a documented pseudogene. The CDR3 runs to 13 residues. The CDR3 loop is CASSNLRGSEQYF. The CDR3 coding sequence is TGTGCCAGCAGCAACCTTCGCGGCTCCGAGCAGTACTTC.

The chain couples TRBV7-8 to TRBJ1-5, with a possible D match to TRBD1 (6 bases). The CDR3 totals 17 residues. Per the germline V gene, CDR1 is SGHVS and CDR2 is FQNEAQ. Trimming shortened V by 2 bases and J by 7 bases, and 21 bases separated the two germline ends. This CDR3 reads CASSLSGGVVEGQPQHF. The CDR3 nucleotides read TGTGCCAGCAGCTTATCGGGGGGCGTGGTGGAAGGACAGCCCCAGCATTTT.

The J gene is TRBJ1-4, the V gene TRBV12-3 or TRBV12-4, with a weak D call TRBD1 (6 bases). The CDR3 spans 13 residues. V lost 3 bases and J 7 bases, leaving 9 bases between the germline ends. CDR3 protein: CASSFGGGEKLFF. The CDR3 DNA reads TGTGCCAGCAGTTTTGGGGGCGGTGAAAAACTGTTTTTT.

The CDR3 sequence: CASRYRTSGSSYEQYF. In DNA, the CDR3 is TGTGCCAGCAGGTACAGGACTAGCGGGAGCTCCTACGAGCAGTACTTC. This sequence joins TRBV7-2 and TRBJ2-7; 13 nucleotides line up with TRBD2. This CDR3 has 16 amino acids. After removal of 6 bases from V and 0 bases from J, the junction contained 5 bases not matched to a gene. Looked up from germline, CDR1 is SGHTA and CDR2 is FQGNSA.

This chain uses TRBV3-1 (or the pseudogene TRBV3-2) with TRBJ1-6; 7 nucleotides match TRBD1. Germline lookup yields CDR1 LGHDT and CDR2 YNNKEL (reference sequence). The J segment lost 4 bases and the V segment lost 3 bases, leaving 3 bases of the junction unmatched. The CDR3 sequence is 15 residues long. The CDR3 spells CASSQGTVYNSPLHF. The DNA for the CDR3 is TGTGCCAGCAGCCAGGGGACAGTTTATAATTCACCCCTCCACTTT.

This clone came up once. This rearrangement joins TRBV6-4 to TRBJ2-2, with 9 bases identical to TRBD1. Germline CDR1 and CDR2: MRHNA and SNTAGT. This CDR3 is 14 amino acids long. J gave up 13 bases and V 3 bases, and 9 bases lay outside the gene matches. CDR3 sequence (DNA): TGTGCCAGCAGTGAACAATTTGGGACAGGGTGGCTGTTTTTT. Amino acids: CASSEQFGTGWLFF.

J is TRBJ1-1 and V is TRBV18; 10 bases match TRBD1. The CDR3 length is 18 residues. Germline values: CDR1 KGHSH, CDR2 LQKENI. J gave up 4 bases and V 3 bases, and 14 bases lay outside the gene matches. The CDR3 loop is CASSPYRDRGVRGTEAFF. DNA of the CDR3: TGTGCCAGCTCACCCTATCGGGACAGGGGTGTGAGAGGCACTGAAGCTTTCTTT.